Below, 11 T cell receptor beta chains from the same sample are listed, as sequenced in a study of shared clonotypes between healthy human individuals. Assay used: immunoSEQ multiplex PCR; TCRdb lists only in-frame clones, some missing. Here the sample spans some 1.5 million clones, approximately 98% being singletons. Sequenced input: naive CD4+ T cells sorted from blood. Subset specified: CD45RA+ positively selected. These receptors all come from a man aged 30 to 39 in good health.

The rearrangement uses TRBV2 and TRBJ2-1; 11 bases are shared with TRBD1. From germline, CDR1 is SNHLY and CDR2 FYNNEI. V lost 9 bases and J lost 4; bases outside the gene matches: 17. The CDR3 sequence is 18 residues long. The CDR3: CASFGQGAKPRPYNEQFF. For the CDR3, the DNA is TGTGCCAGTTTCGGACAGGGGGCCAAACCACGTCCTTACAATGAGCAGTTCTTC.

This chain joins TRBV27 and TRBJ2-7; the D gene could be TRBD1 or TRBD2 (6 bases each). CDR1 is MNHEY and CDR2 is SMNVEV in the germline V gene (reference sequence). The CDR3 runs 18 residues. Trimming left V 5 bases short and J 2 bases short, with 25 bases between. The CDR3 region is CASSLTPGWGALTYEQYF. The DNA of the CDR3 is TGTGCCAGCAGTCTAACCCCAGGGTGGGGGGCCCTAACCTACGAGCAGTACTTC.

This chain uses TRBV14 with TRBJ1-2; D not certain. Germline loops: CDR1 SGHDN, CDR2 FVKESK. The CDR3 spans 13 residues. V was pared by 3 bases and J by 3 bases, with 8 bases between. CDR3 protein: CASSQESYYGYTF. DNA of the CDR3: TGTGCCAGCAGCCAGGAGAGCTACTATGGCTACACCTTC. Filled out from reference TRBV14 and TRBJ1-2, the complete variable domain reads EAGVTQFPSHSVIEKGQTVTLRCDPISGHDNLYWYRRVMGKEIKFLLHFVKESKQDESGMPNNRFLAERTGGTYSTLKVQPAELEDSGVYFCASSQESYYGYTFGSGTRLTVV.

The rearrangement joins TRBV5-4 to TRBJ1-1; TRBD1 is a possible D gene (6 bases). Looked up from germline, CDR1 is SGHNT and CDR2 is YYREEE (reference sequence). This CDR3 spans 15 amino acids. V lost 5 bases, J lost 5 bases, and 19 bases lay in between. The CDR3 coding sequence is TGTGCCAGCAGTTTCCCCGCGCAGGGGCGGACTGAAGCTTTCTTT. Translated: CASSFPAQGRTEAFF.

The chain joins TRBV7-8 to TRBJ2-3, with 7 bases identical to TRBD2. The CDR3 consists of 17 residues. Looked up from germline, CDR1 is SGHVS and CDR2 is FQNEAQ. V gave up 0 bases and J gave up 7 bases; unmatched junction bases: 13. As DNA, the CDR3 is TGTGCCAGCAGCTTAGCGGGCCTAGCGGATGACTCTTATACGCAGTATTTT. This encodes CASSLAGLADDSYTQYF.

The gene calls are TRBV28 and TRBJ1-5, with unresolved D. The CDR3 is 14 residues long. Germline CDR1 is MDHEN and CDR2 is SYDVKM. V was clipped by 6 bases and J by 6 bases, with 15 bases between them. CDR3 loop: CASRATSGSQPQHF. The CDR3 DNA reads TGTGCCAGCAGAGCTACGAGTGGGAGTCAGCCCCAGCATTTT.

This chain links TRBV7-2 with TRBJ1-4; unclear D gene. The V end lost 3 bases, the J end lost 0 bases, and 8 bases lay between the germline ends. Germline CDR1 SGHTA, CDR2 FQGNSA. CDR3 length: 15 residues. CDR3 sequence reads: CASSLTSSTNEKLFF. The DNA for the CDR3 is TGTGCCAGCAGCTTGACATCCTCAACTAATGAAAAACTGTTTTTT.

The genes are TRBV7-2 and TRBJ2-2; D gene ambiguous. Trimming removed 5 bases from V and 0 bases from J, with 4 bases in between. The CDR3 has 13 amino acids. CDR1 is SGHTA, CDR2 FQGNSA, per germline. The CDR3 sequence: CASSTTNTGELFF. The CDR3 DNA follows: TGTGCCAGCAGCACAACGAACACCGGGGAGCTGTTTTTT.

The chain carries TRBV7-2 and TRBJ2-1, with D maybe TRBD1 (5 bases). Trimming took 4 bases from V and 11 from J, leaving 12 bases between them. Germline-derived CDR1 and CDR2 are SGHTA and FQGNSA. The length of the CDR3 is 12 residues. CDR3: CASSYWGSKQFF. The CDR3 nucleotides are TGTGCCAGCAGCTACTGGGGCAGCAAGCAGTTCTTC. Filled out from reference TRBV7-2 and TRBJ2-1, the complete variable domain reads GAGVSQSPSNKVTEKGKDVELRCDPISGHTALYWYRQSLGQGLEFLIYFQGNSAPDKSGLPSDRFSAERTGGSVSTLTIQRTQQEDSAVYLCASSYWGSKQFFGPGTRLTVL.

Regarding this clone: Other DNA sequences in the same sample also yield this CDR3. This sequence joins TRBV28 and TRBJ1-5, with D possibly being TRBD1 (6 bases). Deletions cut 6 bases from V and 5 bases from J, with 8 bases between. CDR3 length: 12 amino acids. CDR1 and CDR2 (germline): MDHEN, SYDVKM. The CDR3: CASRQGDQPQHF. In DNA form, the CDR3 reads TGTGCCAGCAGACAGGGAGATCAGCCCCAGCATTTT.

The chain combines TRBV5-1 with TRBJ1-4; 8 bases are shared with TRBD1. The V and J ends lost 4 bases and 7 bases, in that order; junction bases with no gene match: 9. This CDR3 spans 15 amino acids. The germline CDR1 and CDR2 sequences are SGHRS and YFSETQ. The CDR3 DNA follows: TGCGCCAGCAGCCACGACAGGGGCGAGGGTGAAAAACTGTTTTTT. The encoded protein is CASSHDRGEGEKLFF.